This TCR beta chain stems from a study of T cells in Graves' hyperthyroidism and ophthalmopathy. Study findings and constraints: Peripheral blood also featured most of the thyroid clonotypes expanded above 0.001.

TCR beta CDR3 regions were amplified from RNA. HTBI primers were employed in a first-round RT-PCR of the TCR CDR3. TCRdb called the multiplex PCR reads again in MiXCR, with one record for every CDR3 protein. The repertoire has roughly 93,000 distinct CDR3 sequences, around 37% of them found once; the top ten carry about 9.4%. This clonotype was detected a few times. As yet, its antigen is unknown. Among the patients, aged 18 to 65, hyperthyroidism was newly diagnosed and had lasted under 2 months. Criteria for exclusion of patients were uncontrolled infection, other autoimmune disease, pregnancy or lactation. Trimming pared 6 bases from V and 8 bases from J, leaving 25 bases between. The CDR3 loop spans 17 amino acids. Germline CDR1 reads SEHNR; CDR2 reads FQNEAQ (reference sequence).

Sequenced material: peripheral blood or thyroid tissue (not recorded which). V and J are TRBV7-9 and TRBJ1-4, with D possibly being TRBD1 (6 bases). This receptor was obtained from a young woman with Graves' hyperthyroidism. CDR3 in DNA: TGTGCCAGCAGTTTATATCGGGGGGGCCGCGCGTCGGAAAAACTGTTTTTT. Its protein is CASSLYRGGRASEKLFF.